The clone carrying this T cell receptor beta chain was seen a few times. Source study methods: Amplification from reference gene primers served as the basis for estimated nucleated cell counts. Repertoires were generated with immunoSEQ multiplex PCR, while TCRdb's copy carries only in-frame clones and drops some. That table gives V, J and clone size, and the DNA gave D and trimming. The data show tens of thousands of clones, with under 70% seen just once and roughly 8.8% held by the top ten. This entry comes from a study of blood T cell repertoires in COVID-19. Study context: PBMCs, B-cell-depleted T cells, or T cells provided the cDNA or gDNA that made up the material.

The CDR3 loop spans 13 amino acids. CDR1 and CDR2 (germline): SQVTM, ANQGSEA. V trimming: 4 bases; J trimming: 4 bases; junction bases outside the gene matches: 1. Source material: peripheral blood. The receptor was isolated from a woman aged 70 to 79 with acute or convalescent COVID-19. The chain recombines TRBV29-1 with TRBJ2-5; TRBD2 aligns across 12 bases. In DNA, the CDR3 is TGCAGCGTTGCGGGACTAGCGGGAGAGACCCAGTACTTC. Its translation is CSVAGLAGETQYF.